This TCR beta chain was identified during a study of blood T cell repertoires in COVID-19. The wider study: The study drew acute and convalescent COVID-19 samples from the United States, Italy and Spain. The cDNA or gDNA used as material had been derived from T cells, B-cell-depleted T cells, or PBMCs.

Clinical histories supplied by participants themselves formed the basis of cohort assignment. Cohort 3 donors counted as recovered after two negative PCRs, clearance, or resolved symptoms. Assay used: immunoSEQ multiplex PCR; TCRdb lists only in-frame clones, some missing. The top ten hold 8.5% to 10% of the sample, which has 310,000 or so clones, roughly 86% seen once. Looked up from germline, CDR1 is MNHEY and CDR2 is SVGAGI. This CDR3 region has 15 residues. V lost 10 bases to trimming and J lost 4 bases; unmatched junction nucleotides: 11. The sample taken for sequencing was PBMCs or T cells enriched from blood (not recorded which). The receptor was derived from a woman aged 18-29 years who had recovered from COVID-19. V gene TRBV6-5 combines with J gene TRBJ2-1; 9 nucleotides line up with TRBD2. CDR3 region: CATRWSGGRYNEQFF. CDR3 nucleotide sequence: TGTGCCACCCGGTGGAGCGGGGGGAGATACAATGAGCAGTTCTTC.